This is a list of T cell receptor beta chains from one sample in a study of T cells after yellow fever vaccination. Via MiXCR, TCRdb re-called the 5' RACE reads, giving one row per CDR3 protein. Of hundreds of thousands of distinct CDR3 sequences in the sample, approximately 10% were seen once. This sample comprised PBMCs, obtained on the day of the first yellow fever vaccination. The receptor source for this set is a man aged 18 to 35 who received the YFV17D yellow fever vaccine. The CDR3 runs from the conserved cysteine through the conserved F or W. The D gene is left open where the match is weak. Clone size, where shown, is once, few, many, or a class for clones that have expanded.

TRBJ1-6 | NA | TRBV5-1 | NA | CASSTGIFHNSPLHF | TGCGCCAGCAGCACAGGGATTTTCCATAATTCACCCCTCCACTTT
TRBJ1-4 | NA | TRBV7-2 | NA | CASSVSHEKLFF | TGTGCCAGCAGCGTTTCTCACGAAAAACTGTTTTTT
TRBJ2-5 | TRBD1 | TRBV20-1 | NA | CSAGDRVRETQYF | TGCAGTGCTGGGGACAGGGTTCGAGAGACCCAGTACTTC
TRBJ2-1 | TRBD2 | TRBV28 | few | CASSLAGLAGGNFHEQFF | TGTGCCAGCAGTTTGGCGGGACTAGCGGGGGGGAATTTTCATGAGCAGTTCTTC
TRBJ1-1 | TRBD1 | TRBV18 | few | CASSPQVAGGNTEAFF | TGTGCCAGCTCACCGCAGGTCGCAGGGGGAAACACTGAAGCTTTCTTT
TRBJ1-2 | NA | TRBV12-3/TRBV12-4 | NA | CASSFLTNYYGYTF | TGTGCCAGCAGTTTTTTGACCAACTACTATGGCTACACCTTC
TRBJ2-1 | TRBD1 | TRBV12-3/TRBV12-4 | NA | CASRGQLLSYNEQFF | TGTGCCAGCAGGGGACAGCTACTCTCCTACAATGAGCAGTTCTTC
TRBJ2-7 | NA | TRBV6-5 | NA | CASSYSVQGSHEQYF | TGTGCCAGCAGTTACTCAGTCCAGGGGTCCCACGAGCAGTACTTC
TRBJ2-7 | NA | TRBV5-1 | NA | CASSLGSRGDAYEQYF | TGCGCCAGCAGCTTGGGGTCGAGAGGGGATGCCTACGAGCAGTACTTC
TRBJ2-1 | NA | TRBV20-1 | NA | CSARLTAPYNEQFF | TGCAGTGCTAGGTTAACTGCGCCCTACAATGAGCAGTTCTTC
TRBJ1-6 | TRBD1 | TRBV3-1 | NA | CASSHRGENSPLHF | TGTGCCAGCAGCCACAGGGGGGAAAATTCACCCCTCCACTTT
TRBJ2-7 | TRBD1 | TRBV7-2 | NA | CASSSLGQNSYEQYF | TGTGCCAGCAGCTCATTGGGACAGAACTCCTACGAGCAGTACTTC
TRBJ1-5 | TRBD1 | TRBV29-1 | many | CSASGGAGPQHF | TGCAGCGCCTCAGGGGGCGCGGGGCCCCAGCATTTT
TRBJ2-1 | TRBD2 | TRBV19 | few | CASSRGGLAAGSYNEQFF | TGTGCCAGTAGCCGGGGGGGACTAGCGGCGGGAAGCTACAATGAGCAGTTCTTC
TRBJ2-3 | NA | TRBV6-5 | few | CASSYSRASDTQYF | TGTGCCAGCAGTTACAGCCGGGCCTCAGATACGCAGTATTTT
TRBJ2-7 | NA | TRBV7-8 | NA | CASRRDINSYEQYF | TGTGCCAGCAGACGGGATATTAACTCCTACGAGCAGTACTTC
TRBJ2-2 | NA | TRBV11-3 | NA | CASSSQGRGELFF | TGTGCCAGCAGCTCCCAGGGACGCGGGGAGCTGTTTTTT
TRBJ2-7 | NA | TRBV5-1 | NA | CASSLVQGDYEQYF | TGCGCCAGCAGCTTGGTCCAGGGCGACTACGAGCAGTACTTC
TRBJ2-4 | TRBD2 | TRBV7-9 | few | CASSSLLAGKNIQYF | TGTGCCAGCAGCTCCCTACTAGCGGGCAAAAACATTCAGTACTTC
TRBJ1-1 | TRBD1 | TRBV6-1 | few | CASSRQGASNTEAFF | TGTGCCAGCAGTAGACAGGGGGCGTCGAACACTGAAGCTTTCTTT
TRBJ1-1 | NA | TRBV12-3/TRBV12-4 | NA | CASSRRVGNTEAFF | TGTGCCAGCAGCCGTCGGGTAGGGAACACTGAAGCTTTCTTT
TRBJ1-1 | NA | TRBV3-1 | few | CASSQRPRGSTEAFF | TGTGCCAGCAGCCAACGCCCAAGGGGAAGCACTGAAGCTTTCTTT
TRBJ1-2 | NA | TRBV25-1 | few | CASSDYGRHFGYTF | TGTGCCAGCAGTGATTATGGCAGGCACTTCGGCTACACCTTC
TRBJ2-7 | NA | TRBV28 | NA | CASSWVGYEQYF | TGTGCCAGCAGCTGGGTGGGGTACGAGCAGTACTTC
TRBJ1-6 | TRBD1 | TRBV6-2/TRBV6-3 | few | CASTSTGNNSPLHF | TGTGCCAGCACCTCGACAGGGAACAATTCACCCCTCCACTTT
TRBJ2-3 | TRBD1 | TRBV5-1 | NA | CASSLRTGQTDTQYF | TGCGCCAGCAGCCTTCGGACAGGGCAAACAGATACGCAGTATTTT
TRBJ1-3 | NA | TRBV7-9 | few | CASSRNREGGNTIYF | TGTGCCAGCAGCAGAAACAGGGAAGGTGGAAACACCATATATTTT
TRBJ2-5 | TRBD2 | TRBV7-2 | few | CASSPRGGGGETQYF | TGTGCCAGCAGCCCCCGGGGGGGAGGAGGAGAGACCCAGTACTTC
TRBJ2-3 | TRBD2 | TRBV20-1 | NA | CSEVGGKTTDTQYF | TGCAGTGAGGTGGGGGGGAAGACCACAGATACGCAGTATTTT
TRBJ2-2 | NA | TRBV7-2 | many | CASSLGLAIQTGELFF | TGTGCCAGCAGCTTAGGCCTAGCTATTCAAACCGGGGAGCTGTTTTTT
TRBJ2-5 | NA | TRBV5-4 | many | CASSRTQETQYF | TGTGCCAGCAGCCGGACCCAAGAGACCCAGTACTTC
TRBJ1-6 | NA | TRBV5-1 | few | CASSLGWTEYNSPLHF | TGCGCCAGCAGCTTGGGATGGACAGAATATAATTCACCCCTCCACTTT
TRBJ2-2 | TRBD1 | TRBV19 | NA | CASSAKPPGQATTGELFF | TGTGCCAGTAGCGCTAAACCACCGGGACAGGCAACCACCGGGGAGCTGTTTTTT
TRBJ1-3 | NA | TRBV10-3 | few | CATRPRIGNTIYF | TGTGCCACCCGCCCAAGAATCGGGAACACCATATATTTT
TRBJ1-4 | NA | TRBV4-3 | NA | CASSHAQNSNEKLFF | TGCGCCAGCAGCCACGCACAGAACAGTAATGAAAAACTGTTTTTT
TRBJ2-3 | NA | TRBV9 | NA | CASSVGTSTDTQYF | TGTGCCAGCAGCGTAGGGACCAGCACAGATACGCAGTATTTT
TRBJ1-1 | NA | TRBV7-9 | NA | CASSLVVAEAFF | TGTGCCAGCAGCCTGGTTGTCGCTGAAGCTTTCTTT
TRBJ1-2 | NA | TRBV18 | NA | CASSPREVFNYGYTF | TGTGCCAGCTCACCACGAGAAGTGTTTAACTATGGCTACACCTTC
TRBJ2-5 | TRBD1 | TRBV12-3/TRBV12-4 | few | CASSPGTGIAETQYF | TGTGCCAGCAGCCCCGGGACAGGGATCGCAGAGACCCAGTACTTC
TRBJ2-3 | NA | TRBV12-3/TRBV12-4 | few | CASSHTGINTDTQYF | TGTGCCAGCAGTCATACCGGGATTAACACAGATACGCAGTATTTT
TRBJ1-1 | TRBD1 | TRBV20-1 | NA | CSARGQGGGWTEAFF | TGCAGTGCTAGAGGACAGGGGGGCGGCTGGACTGAAGCTTTCTTT
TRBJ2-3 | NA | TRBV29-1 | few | CSVEDPLSASTDTQYF | TGCAGCGTTGAAGATCCCCTTAGCGCCAGCACAGATACGCAGTATTTT
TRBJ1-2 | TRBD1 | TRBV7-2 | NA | CASSSRQGVGSNYGYTF | TGTGCCAGCAGCTCCCGACAGGGGGTAGGGTCTAACTATGGCTACACCTTC
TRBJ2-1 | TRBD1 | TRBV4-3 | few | CASSRNRGSQGDEQFF | TGCGCCAGCAGCCGTAACAGGGGCTCCCAAGGCGATGAGCAGTTCTTC
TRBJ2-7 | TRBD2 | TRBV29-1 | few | CSVETSGAQYEQYF | TGCAGCGTTGAAACTAGCGGGGCACAATACGAGCAGTACTTC
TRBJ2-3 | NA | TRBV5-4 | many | CASRPDPTDTQYF | TGTGCCAGCAGACCGGACCCAACAGATACGCAGTATTTT
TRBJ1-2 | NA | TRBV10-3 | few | CAISESVQGGDYGYTF | TGTGCCATCAGTGAGTCAGTTCAGGGAGGGGACTATGGCTACACCTTC
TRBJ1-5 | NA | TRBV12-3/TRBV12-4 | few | CASSIQGGQPQHF | TGTGCCAGCAGTATCCAGGGTGGCCAGCCCCAGCATTTT
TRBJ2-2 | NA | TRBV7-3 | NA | CASSPTGTGAGELFF | TGTGCCAGCAGCCCAACCGGGACCGGCGCCGGGGAGCTGTTTTTT
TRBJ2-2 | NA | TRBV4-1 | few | CASSLRQEGFYTGELFF | TGCGCCAGCAGCCTGCGCCAGGAGGGCTTCTACACCGGGGAGCTGTTTTTT
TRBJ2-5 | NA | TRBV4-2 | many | CASSPFSGAEETQYF | TGTGCCAGCAGCCCCTTTTCAGGGGCGGAGGAGACCCAGTACTTC